Listed here are 5 T cell receptor beta chains from one sample, sequenced in a study of T cell repertoires in cytomegalovirus infection (dated by TCRdb to the late 2010s). These reads were obtained on an Illumina HiSeq 1500. TCRdb reanalyzed the raw reads on its own, using fastp at Q25 for trimming and MiXCR for clone calling, and kept in-frame beta chains. Every distinct CDR3 protein forms one entry, paired with its most common genes and DNA. The sample contains around 500,000 distinct CDR3 sequences, about 39% of them found a single time. The ten biggest clones cover around 45% of the sample. No antigen is known for these receptors. The meaning of the sample's treatment or condition label: in vitro stimulation with specific CMV peptide epitopes to enrich CMV-specific T cells. This specimen was cultured PBMCs, taken from culture after CMV antigen stimulation. The origin of the receptors is a human donor in good health (CMV status not recorded). Some clones in this sample may be carry-over from other donors' samples.

This clonotype was recorded only once. The genes are TRBV7-2 and TRBJ1-6; D is ambiguous. The germline V gene encodes CDR1 SGHTA and CDR2 FQGNSA. This CDR3 is built from 15 residues. V was cut by 7 bases and J by 7 bases, with 17 bases left in between. The DNA of the CDR3 is TGTGCCAGCAAACCGGGCCCTGATAAAAATTCACCCCTCCACTTT. Protein: CASKPGPDKNSPLHF.

This rearrangement joins TRBV6-1 to TRBJ1-4; TRBD1 agrees at 8 bases. Germline values: CDR1 MNHNS, CDR2 SASEGT. The CDR3 sequence is 16 residues long. The V and J ends lost 8 bases and 3 bases, in that order; junction bases with no gene match: 11. DNA for the CDR3: TGTGCCAGCGGTTGGACAGGGCCTCAAGCTAATGAAAAACTGTTTTTT. It translates to CASGWTGPQANEKLFF.

The CDR3 loop reads CASSYTGEETQYF. The CDR3 DNA sequence: TGTGCCAGCAGTTACACGGGGGAAGAGACCCAGTACTTC. The J gene is TRBJ2-5, the V gene TRBV6-6; possibly TRBD2 for D (6 bases). V lost 2 bases, J lost 3 bases, and 7 bases lay in between. This CDR3 is built from 13 residues. Germline CDR1 MNHNY, CDR2 SVGAGI (reference sequence).

This clonotype was counted a single time. The chain uses TRBV27 and TRBJ2-7; 11 bases line up with TRBD2. CDR3 length: 15 residues. V shed 3 bases and J 2 bases; nucleotides not matched to a gene: 3. CDR1 is MNHEY and CDR2 is SMNVEV in the germline V gene (reference sequence). The CDR3 DNA is TGTGCCAGCAGTTTTATAGCGGGAGGGCCCTACGAGCAGTACTTC. Protein: CASSFIAGGPYEQYF.

This chain joins TRBV27 and TRBJ1-6; D may be TRBD1 (5 bases). The CDR3 runs 14 residues. Trimming removed 3 bases at V and 7 bases at J, with 10 bases between. Germline assignment: CDR1 MNHEY and CDR2 SMNVEV (reference sequence). DNA for the CDR3: TGTGCCAGCAGTTTTTACCAGGGAAATTCACCCCTCCACTTT. It yields the protein CASSFYQGNSPLHF.